A single sample gave rise to the 7 T cell receptor beta chains below, sequenced in a study of T cell responses to AZD1222 COVID-19 vaccine. TCRdb's table, derived via immunoSEQ multiplex PCR, lists solely in-frame clones and lacks some. The sample yields roughly 110,000 clones, roughly 90% seen once. The sample was peripheral blood, taken on day 0 of AZD1222 vaccination. The source of these receptors is an adult in good health.

The V gene is TRBV6-2 or TRBV6-3, the J gene TRBJ1-2; D uncertain. The CDR3 covers 14 residues. Germline V gives CDR1 MNHEY, CDR2 SVGEGT. Trimming took 2 bases from V and 6 from J, leaving 13 bases between them. The CDR3 sequence is CASSYRTPWDGYTF. CDR3 nucleotides: TGTGCCAGCAGTTACAGAACACCCTGGGATGGCTACACCTTC.

J is TRBJ2-7 and V is TRBV4-1; D possibly uses TRBD1 or TRBD2 (5 bases each). The CDR3 spans 15 residues. Looked up from germline, CDR1 is MGHRA and CDR2 is YSYEKL. V gave up 0 bases and J gave up 2 bases, with 11 bases separating them. The CDR3 region is CASSQERGLPYEQYF. CDR3 DNA sequence: TGCGCCAGCAGCCAAGAGAGGGGCCTTCCCTACGAGCAGTACTTC.

The J gene is TRBJ2-7, the V gene TRBV6-2 or TRBV6-3, with 9 bases identical to TRBD2. The CDR3 extends over 15 amino acids. Looked up from germline, CDR1 is MNHEY and CDR2 is SVGEGT. V trimming: 6 bases; J trimming: 2 bases; junction bases outside the gene matches: 8. CDR3 DNA: TGTGCCAGCAGCTTTAGCGGGAGTGCAACCTACGAGCAGTACTTC. Translated, it gives CASSFSGSATYEQYF.

The chain carries TRBV6-5 and TRBJ2-7, with 7 bases aligning to TRBD1. The trim removed 6 bases at V and 5 bases at J, leaving 7 bases unmatched. The CDR3 runs to 13 residues. Per the germline V gene, CDR1 is MNHEY and CDR2 is SVGAGI. CDR3 sequence: CASSTGEKNEQYF. Here the CDR3 DNA reads TGTGCCAGCAGCACAGGGGAGAAAAACGAGCAGTACTTC.

The J gene is TRBJ1-1, the V gene TRBV7-3; a possible D gene is TRBD1 (6 bases). Germline-derived CDR1 and CDR2 are SGHTA and FQGTGA. This CDR3 is 14 amino acids long. Trimming took 2 bases from V and 4 from J, leaving 11 bases between them. CDR3 DNA sequence: TGTGCCAGCAGCTTAGGGGGCGCCGGCACTGAAGCTTTCTTT. Its protein product is CASSLGGAGTEAFF.

This clone was counted between two and nine times. The chain couples TRBV30 to TRBJ1-4; D gene ambiguous. Trimming took 3 bases from V and 4 from J, leaving 9 bases between them. The CDR3 has 13 amino acids. Germline V CDR1 and CDR2: GTSNPN, SVGIG (reference sequence). CDR3 loop: CAWSPTRNEKLFF. CDR3 DNA: TGTGCCTGGAGCCCGACTCGTAATGAAAAACTGTTTTTT.

The J gene is TRBJ1-5, the V gene TRBV21-1. TRBV21-1 is noted as a pseudogene. CDR3 length: 16 amino acids. Here the CDR3 DNA reads TGTGCCAGCAGCAAGCGCTGGCCGGGGGACAATCAGCCCCAGCATTTT. Its protein is CASSKRWPGDNQPQHF.